These T cell receptor beta chains were read from a single sample in a study of cytomegalovirus exposure and HLA in healthy donors. Repertoires were generated with immunoSEQ multiplex PCR, while TCRdb's copy carries only in-frame clones and drops some. Among about 180,000 clones listed, 82% were seen once. Sequenced: PBMCs. Every receptor here comes from a man between 35 and 55 years old in good health and CMV-seronegative. Both conserved end residues are part of each CDR3. D genes are given only for firm matches. For some rows the clone size is stated as once, few or many, or as a class when expanded; others skip it.

D: TRBD2
V: TRBV7-3
size: .
J: TRBJ2-3
DNA: TGTGCCAGCAGCAGTAGCGGGGGGAGAGGAGATACGCAGTATTTT
CDR3: CASSSSGGRGDTQYF

D: TRBD2
V: TRBV2
size: .
J: TRBJ2-3
DNA: TGTGCCTCCTCAGGAGGTTACCGGGAGGGGGCAGATACGCAGTATTTT
CDR3: CASSGGYREGADTQYF

D: TRBD1
V: TRBV11-1
size: few
J: TRBJ1-6
DNA: TGTGCCAGCAGCGCAGCCCCGGGACAGGGGCGTTCACCCCTCCACTTT
CDR3: CASSAAPGQGRSPLHF

D: TRBD1
V: TRBV19
size: .
J: TRBJ1-5
DNA: TGTGCCAGTACGCTGCAGGGGGCGCTTGGTCAGCCCCAGCATTTT
CDR3: CASTLQGALGQPQHF

D: .
V: TRBV7-8
size: .
J: TRBJ1-2
DNA: TGTGCCAGCAGCTTAACGGGGAGCTATGGCTACACCTTC
CDR3: CASSLTGSYGYTF

D: .
V: TRBV5-1
size: .
J: TRBJ2-7
DNA: TGCGCCAGCAGCTTGTCTCCCTACGAGCAGTACTTC
CDR3: CASSLSPYEQYF

D: .
V: TRBV7-2
size: few
J: TRBJ2-7
DNA: TGTGCCAGCAGCCAAGACATATACGAGCAGTACTTC
CDR3: CASSQDIYEQYF

D: .
V: TRBV7-3
size: .
J: TRBJ1-3
DNA: TGTGCCAGCAGCTTCGACAAGTTCGGCTCTGGAAACACCATATATTTT
CDR3: CASSFDKFGSGNTIYF

D: .
V: TRBV27
size: .
J: TRBJ1-2
DNA: TGTGCCAGCAGTCCCCGACGGGAGAACTATGGCTACACCTTC
CDR3: CASSPRRENYGYTF

D: .
V: TRBV29-1
size: .
J: TRBJ1-2
DNA: TGCAGCGTTGTATATACAGACAACTATGGCTACACCTTC
CDR3: CSVVYTDNYGYTF

D: TRBD2
V: TRBV30
size: .
J: TRBJ2-3
DNA: TGTGCCTGGAGCGTGCTAGCGGGGAGGTCAGATACGCAGTATTTT
CDR3: CAWSVLAGRSDTQYF

D: TRBD1
V: TRBV5-6
size: .
J: TRBJ2-2
DNA: TGTGCCAGCAGCTCCGGGACAGGGGCCGCAGGGGAGCTGTTTTTT
CDR3: CASSSGTGAAGELFF

D: .
V: TRBV4-1
size: .
J: TRBJ2-2
DNA: TGCGCCAGCAGCCGCACTAGCATAGCGGGGGAGCTGTTTTTT
CDR3: CASSRTSIAGELFF

D: TRBD1
V: TRBV11-2
size: .
J: TRBJ1-1
DNA: TGTGCCAGCAGCTTAACCGGGACAGGGGGAACTGAAGCTTTCTTT
CDR3: CASSLTGTGGTEAFF

D: .
V: TRBV10-1
size: .
J: TRBJ2-6
DNA: TGCGCCAGCAGTGAGGCGGGACTTAAGGGGACCTCTGGGGCCAACGTCCTGACTTTC
CDR3: CASSEAGLKGTSGANVLTF

D: TRBD2
V: TRBV7-2
size: .
J: TRBJ2-1
DNA: TGTGCCAGCAGCCCCGAAAGCGGGAGGGCCCGGAATGAGCAGTTCTTC
CDR3: CASSPESGRARNEQFF

D: .
V: TRBV19
size: .
J: TRBJ2-1
DNA: TGTGCCAGTAGTATACCGGGAAAGGGCGACAATGAGCAGTTCTTC
CDR3: CASSIPGKGDNEQFF

D: TRBD1
V: TRBV23-1
size: .
J: TRBJ1-4
DNA: TGCGCCAGCATTCAATTCACAGGGGATGGAAAACTGTTTTTT
CDR3: CASIQFTGDGKLFF

D: .
V: TRBV7-6
size: .
J: TRBJ1-1
DNA: TGTGCCAGCGGGGCACAGCCGAACACTGAAGCTTTCTTT
CDR3: CASGAQPNTEAFF

D: .
V: TRBV25-1
size: .
J: TRBJ2-1
DNA: TGTGCCAGCAGGGGGACTCCCAGGGTTAATGAGCAGTTCTTC
CDR3: CASRGTPRVNEQFF

D: .
V: TRBV5-4
size: .
J: TRBJ1-2
DNA: TGTGCCAGCAGCTTGGAACCCGCGAACTATGGCTACACCTTC
CDR3: CASSLEPANYGYTF

D: .
V: TRBV21-1
size: .
J: TRBJ2-7
DNA: TGTGCCAGCAGCTCCCCAGGGGCACCCTACGAGCAGTACTTC
CDR3: CASSSPGAPYEQYF

D: .
V: TRBV5-1
size: .
J: TRBJ1-2
DNA: TGCGCCAGCAGCCCCCGGGGTGCTACTAACTATGGCTACACCTTC
CDR3: CASSPRGATNYGYTF

D: TRBD2
V: TRBV7-2
size: .
J: TRBJ2-7
DNA: TGTGCCAGCAGCGCCCAGAGAGCGGGAGGGTACGAGCAGTACTTC
CDR3: CASSAQRAGGYEQYF

D: .
V: TRBV7-2
size: .
J: TRBJ2-3
DNA: TGTGCCAGCAGCCCCCTGGGTGGAACCCGAGGAGATACGCAGTATTTT
CDR3: CASSPLGGTRGDTQYF

D: TRBD1
V: TRBV6-6
size: .
J: TRBJ2-1
DNA: TGTGCCAGCAGTCCCAACCGGGACAGGGGTCCCGAGCAGTTCTTC
CDR3: CASSPNRDRGPEQFF

D: .
V: TRBV7-2
size: .
J: TRBJ1-2
DNA: TGTGCCAGCAGCTTACTCCGGACAGTTAACTATGGCTACACCTTC
CDR3: CASSLLRTVNYGYTF

D: .
V: TRBV27
size: once
J: TRBJ2-7
DNA: TGTGCCAGCAGCAGAATCGCGGGGCAGGGGGTACAGTACGAGCAGTACTTC
CDR3: CASSRIAGQGVQYEQYF

D: TRBD2
V: TRBV7-3
size: .
J: TRBJ2-3
DNA: TGTGCCAGCAGCCCCGGACTAGCGGGGGCCGTGGGTACGCAGTATTTT
CDR3: CASSPGLAGAVGTQYF

D: .
V: TRBV9
size: .
J: TRBJ2-7
DNA: TGTGCCAGCAGCGTAGAGAACAGACCCACCGCCGAGCAGTACTTC
CDR3: CASSVENRPTAEQYF

D: TRBD2
V: TRBV7-9
size: once
J: TRBJ2-5
DNA: TGTGCCAGCAGTCCCCGCTCCGGGAGGGCCATCCAAGAGACCCAGTACTTC
CDR3: CASSPRSGRAIQETQYF

D: TRBD2
V: TRBV6-1
size: few
J: TRBJ2-7
DNA: TGTGCCAGCAGTGGCAGGACTAGCGGGAGTTTCGGGCAGTACTTC
CDR3: CASSGRTSGSFGQYF

D: .
V: TRBV5-6
size: .
J: TRBJ2-1
DNA: TGTGCCAGCAGCTTGCTAGGGGGAGGGGTCCACAATGAGCAGTTCTTC
CDR3: CASSLLGGGVHNEQFF

D: .
V: TRBV11-2
size: .
J: TRBJ2-7
DNA: TGTGCCAGCAGCCCAGGGACTTCCTACGAGCAGTACTTC
CDR3: CASSPGTSYEQYF

D: .
V: TRBV18
size: once
J: TRBJ1-1
DNA: TGTGCCAGCTCACCACAGTCACAGGGCGTTGAAGCTTTCTTT
CDR3: CASSPQSQGVEAFF